The rows below give T cell receptor beta chains drawn from one sample of a study of human T cells and chemical hapten exposure. Using its own MiXCR run on the 5' RACE reads, TCRdb lists one record per CDR3 protein. The table has about 140,000 distinct CDR3 sequences, 3.5% to 5% seen once. Source of these receptors: a female donor in good health. The CDR3 runs from the conserved cysteine through the conserved F or W. D genes are given only for firm matches. The listing skips clone size in some rows; elsewhere it reads once, few, many or a size class.

j_call | v_call | clone_size | d_call | cdr3_aa | cdr3_nt
TRBJ2-2 | TRBV3-1 | - | - | CASSQAGFNTGELFF | TGTGCCAGCAGCCAAGCTGGATTCAACACCGGGGAGCTGTTTTTT
TRBJ1-1 | TRBV2 | - | - | CASSVEAGWTEAFF | TGTGCCAGCAGTGTTGAGGCGGGATGGACTGAAGCTTTCTTT
TRBJ2-1 | TRBV5-1 | many | TRBD2 | CASSSPAGGSSYNEQFF | TGCGCCAGCAGCTCCCCCGCGGGGGGGAGCTCCTACAATGAGCAGTTCTTC
TRBJ1-4 | TRBV5-1 | many | TRBD1 | CASSLVGGSEKLFF | TGCGCCAGCAGCTTGGTAGGGGGCAGTGAAAAACTGTTTTTT
TRBJ2-5 | TRBV18 | many | TRBD1 | CASSPGTGLQETQYF | TGTGCCAGCTCACCAGGGACAGGTCTACAAGAGACCCAGTACTTC
TRBJ2-3 | TRBV20-1 | many | TRBD2 | CSASATSGDYTDTQYF | TGCAGTGCTAGTGCCACTAGCGGGGACTACACAGATACGCAGTATTTT
TRBJ1-3 | TRBV12-3/TRBV12-4 | many | TRBD1 | CASSETGGAGNTIYF | TGTGCCAGCAGTGAAACAGGGGGCGCAGGAAACACCATATATTTT
TRBJ1-2 | TRBV14 | many | - | CASSQDRATAYGYTF | TGTGCCAGCAGCCAAGATAGGGCGACAGCCTATGGCTACACCTTC
TRBJ2-5 | TRBV3-1 | many | TRBD2 | CASSRGLAGGEETQYF | TGTGCCAGCAGCCGGGGACTAGCGGGGGGAGAAGAGACCCAGTACTTC
TRBJ2-7 | TRBV12-3/TRBV12-4 | many | - | CASSLFTGRSYEQYF | TGTGCCAGCAGTTTGTTCACGGGCAGATCCTACGAGCAGTACTTC
TRBJ2-5 | TRBV18 | many | - | CASSRQGSILQETQYF | TGTGCCAGCTCACGTCAGGGTAGCATTCTCCAAGAGACCCAGTACTTC
TRBJ2-4 | TRBV27 | few | - | CASSRGSGIQYF | TGTGCCAGCAGTCGGGGGTCGGGCATTCAGTACTTC
TRBJ1-5 | TRBV5-1 | many | - | CASSLGNSGIGSNQPQHF | TGCGCCAGCAGCTTGGGGAATTCAGGGATCGGAAGCAATCAGCCCCAGCATTTT
TRBJ1-1 | TRBV29-1 | many | TRBD1 | CSARTGKGEAFF | TGCAGCGCTAGGACAGGCAAGGGTGAAGCTTTCTTT
TRBJ2-3 | TRBV6-5 | many | - | CASSRGPDTQYF | TGTGCCAGCAGTCGGGGGCCGGATACGCAGTATTTT
TRBJ1-2 | TRBV6-2/TRBV6-3 | - | - | CASSIGANRDGYTF | TGTGCCAGCAGCATTGGGGCAAATAGGGACGGCTACACCTTC
TRBJ2-2 | TRBV5-1 | many | TRBD1 | CASSAGTGSTGELFF | TGCGCCAGCAGCGCCGGGACAGGGTCGACCGGGGAGCTGTTTTTT
TRBJ1-6 | TRBV7-2 | few | TRBD1 | CASSLLQGGSPLHF | TGTGCCAGCAGCTTACTCCAGGGGGGATCACCCCTCCACTTT
TRBJ1-1 | TRBV5-4 | - | - | CASSLATGSREAFF | TGTGCCAGCAGCTTGGCCACAGGTTCTCGAGAAGCTTTCTTT
TRBJ2-3 | TRBV12-3/TRBV12-4 | few | - | CASSSTSSGTETQYF | TGTGCCAGCAGTTCCACCTCATCCGGGACGGAGACGCAGTATTTT
TRBJ1-2 | TRBV3-1 | many | - | CASSQGSAGDYGYTF | TGTGCCAGCAGCCAAGGATCGGCAGGGGACTATGGCTACACCTTC
TRBJ1-5 | TRBV20-1 | many | TRBD1 | CSARQGDDQPQHF | TGCAGTGCCCGACAGGGGGATGATCAGCCCCAGCATTTT
TRBJ2-1 | TRBV5-4 | few | - | CASSSRDKCYNEQFF | TGTGCCAGCAGCTCCCGGGACAAGTGCTACAATGAGCAGTTCTTC
TRBJ1-6 | TRBV2 | many | - | CASSVYRDSPLHF | TGTGCCAGCAGTGTATACAGGGATTCACCCCTCCACTTT
TRBJ2-7 | TRBV5-1 | many | TRBD1 | CASRPGTGLGYEQYF | TGCGCCAGCCGGCCCGGGACAGGGCTTGGTTACGAGCAGTACTTC
TRBJ1-1 | TRBV20-1 | many | TRBD1 | CSARERQGITEAFF | TGCAGTGCTAGAGAAAGACAGGGAATCACTGAAGCTTTCTTT
TRBJ1-2 | TRBV27 | few | - | CASSPRSGWHYGYTF | TGTGCCAGCAGTCCCCGTTCAGGGTGGCACTATGGCTACACCTTC
TRBJ1-1 | TRBV29-1 | few | - | CSVTQGTYTEAFF | TGCAGCGTGACCCAGGGGACTTACACTGAAGCTTTCTTT
TRBJ2-2 | TRBV5-4 | many | TRBD1 | CASSLLGGADTGELFF | TGTGCCAGCAGCTTGTTAGGGGGCGCTGACACCGGGGAGCTGTTTTTT
TRBJ2-7 | TRBV9 | many | TRBD1 | CASSETGMRSYEQYF | TGTGCCAGCAGCGAGACAGGGATGAGGTCTTACGAGCAGTACTTC
TRBJ1-2 | TRBV20-1 | many | - | CSARLACGYTF | TGCAGTGCTAGGCTGGCGTGTGGCTACACCTTC
TRBJ2-3 | TRBV5-6 | many | TRBD2 | CASSKGLAGGTDTQYF | TGTGCCAGCAGCAAGGGACTAGCGGGGGGCACAGATACGCAGTATTTT
TRBJ2-3 | TRBV12-3/TRBV12-4 | many | TRBD2 | CASSRLAGAIGDTQYF | TGTGCCAGCAGCAGACTAGCGGGGGCCATTGGAGATACGCAGTATTTT
TRBJ2-1 | TRBV7-2 | many | TRBD2 | CASSPFSAGNNNEQFF | TGTGCCAGCAGCCCATTTTCAGCGGGGAATAACAATGAGCAGTTCTTC
TRBJ2-3 | TRBV12-3/TRBV12-4 | many | - | CASSLDGGIDTQYF | TGTGCCAGCAGTTTAGACGGGGGTATAGATACGCAGTATTTT
TRBJ2-7 | TRBV27 | few | - | CASSLGGVHEQYF | TGTGCCAGCAGTTTAGGAGGGGTCCACGAGCAGTACTTC
TRBJ1-1 | TRBV14 | many | - | CASSQEHKEIEAFF | TGTGCCAGCAGCCAAGAACACAAAGAGATTGAAGCTTTCTTT
TRBJ2-2 | TRBV10-3 | many | TRBD1 | CAISGQGGTGELFF | TGTGCCATCAGTGGACAGGGCGGCACCGGGGAGCTGTTTTTT
TRBJ1-6 | TRBV18 | few | TRBD1 | CASSLQQGVDSPLHF | TGTGCCAGCTCACTTCAACAGGGGGTGGATTCACCCCTCCACTTT
TRBJ1-1 | TRBV2 | medium-sized | TRBD1 | CASSPAGTGNEAFF | TGTGCCAGCAGCCCCGCCGGGACAGGGAATGAAGCTTTCTTT
TRBJ2-5 | TRBV6-5 | few | - | CASSYEGRESETQYF | TGTGCCAGCAGTTACGAGGGCAGGGAGTCGGAGACCCAGTACTTC
TRBJ1-4 | TRBV20-1 | few | - | CSANEGWYEKLFF | TGCAGTGCTAATGAAGGGTGGTATGAAAAACTGTTTTTT
TRBJ2-1 | TRBV5-6 | many | TRBD2 | CASSLWTSSLGGDEQFF | TGTGCCAGCAGTTTATGGACTAGCTCACTGGGTGGAGATGAGCAGTTCTTC
TRBJ1-1 | TRBV5-5 | many | - | CASSLDTGGYTEAFF | TGTGCCAGCAGCTTGGATACGGGGGGGTACACTGAAGCTTTCTTT
TRBJ2-5 | TRBV27 | many | - | CASSPGRKGLVLQETQYF | TGTGCCAGCAGTCCCGGCAGAAAGGGACTCGTCCTACAAGAGACCCAGTACTTC
TRBJ1-1 | TRBV25-1 | few | - | CASRAWGENTEAFF | TGTGCCAGCAGGGCTTGGGGGGAGAACACTGAAGCTTTCTTT
TRBJ2-3 | TRBV7-2 | many | - | CASSFQGEDTQYF | TGTGCCAGCAGCTTTCAGGGAGAAGATACGCAGTATTTT
TRBJ1-2 | TRBV5-6 | many | - | CASSFPANYGYTF | TGTGCCAGCAGCTTTCCCGCGAACTATGGCTACACCTTC
TRBJ2-5 | TRBV15 | many | TRBD1 | CATSRDLQGARETQYF | TGTGCCACCAGCAGAGATTTACAGGGGGCGAGGGAGACCCAGTACTTC
TRBJ2-7 | TRBV7-2 | few | TRBD2 | CASSAPSGGTQYF | TGTGCCAGCAGCGCACCTAGCGGGGGGACGCAGTACTTC
TRBJ2-4 | TRBV20-1 | few | - | CSARDFSLAKNIQYF | TGCAGTGCTAGAGACTTCAGTCTAGCCAAAAACATTCAGTACTTC
TRBJ2-1 | TRBV7-2 | - | TRBD2 | CASSSRLAGGEIYNEQFF | TGTGCCAGCAGCTCCCGACTAGCGGGGGGGGAAATCTACAATGAGCAGTTCTTC
TRBJ2-7 | TRBV10-3 | many | - | CAISERAIYEQYF | TGTGCCATCAGTGAGAGGGCGATATACGAGCAGTACTTC